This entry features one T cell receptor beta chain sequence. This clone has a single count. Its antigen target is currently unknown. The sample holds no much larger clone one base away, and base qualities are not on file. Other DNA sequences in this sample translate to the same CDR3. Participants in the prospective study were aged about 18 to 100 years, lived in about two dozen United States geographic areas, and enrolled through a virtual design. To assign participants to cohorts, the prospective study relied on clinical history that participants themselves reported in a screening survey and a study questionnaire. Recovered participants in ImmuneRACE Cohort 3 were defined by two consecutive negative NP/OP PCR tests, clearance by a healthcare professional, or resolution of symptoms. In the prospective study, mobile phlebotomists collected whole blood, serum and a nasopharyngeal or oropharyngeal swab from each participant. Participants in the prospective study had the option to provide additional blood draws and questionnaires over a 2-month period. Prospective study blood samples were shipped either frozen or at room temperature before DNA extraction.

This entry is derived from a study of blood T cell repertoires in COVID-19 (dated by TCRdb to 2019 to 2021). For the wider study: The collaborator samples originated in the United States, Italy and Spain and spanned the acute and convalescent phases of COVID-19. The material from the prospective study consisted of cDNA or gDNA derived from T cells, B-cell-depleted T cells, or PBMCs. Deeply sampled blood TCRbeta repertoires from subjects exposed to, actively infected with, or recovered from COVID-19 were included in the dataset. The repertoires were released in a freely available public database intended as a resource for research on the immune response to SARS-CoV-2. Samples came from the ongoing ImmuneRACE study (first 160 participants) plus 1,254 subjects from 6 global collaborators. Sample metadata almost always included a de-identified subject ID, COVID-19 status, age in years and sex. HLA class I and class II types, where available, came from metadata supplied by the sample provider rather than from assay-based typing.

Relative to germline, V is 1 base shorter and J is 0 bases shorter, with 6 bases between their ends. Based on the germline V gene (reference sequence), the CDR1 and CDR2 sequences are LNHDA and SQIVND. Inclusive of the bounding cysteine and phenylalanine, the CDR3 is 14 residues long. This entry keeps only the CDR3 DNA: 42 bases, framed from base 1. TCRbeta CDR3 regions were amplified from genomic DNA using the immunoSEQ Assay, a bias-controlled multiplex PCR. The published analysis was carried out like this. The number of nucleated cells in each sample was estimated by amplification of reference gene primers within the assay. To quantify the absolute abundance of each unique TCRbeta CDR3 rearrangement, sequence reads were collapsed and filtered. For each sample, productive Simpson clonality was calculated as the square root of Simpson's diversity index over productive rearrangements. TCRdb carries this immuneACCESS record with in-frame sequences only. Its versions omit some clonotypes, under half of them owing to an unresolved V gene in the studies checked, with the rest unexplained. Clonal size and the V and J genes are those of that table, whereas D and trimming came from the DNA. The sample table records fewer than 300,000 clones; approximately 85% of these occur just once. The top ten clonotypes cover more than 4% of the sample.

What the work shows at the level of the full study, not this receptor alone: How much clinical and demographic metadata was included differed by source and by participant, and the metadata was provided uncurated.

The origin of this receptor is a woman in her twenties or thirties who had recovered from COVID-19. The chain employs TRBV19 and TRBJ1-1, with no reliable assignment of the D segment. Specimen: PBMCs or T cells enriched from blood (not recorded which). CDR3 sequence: CASSIGQMNTEAFF. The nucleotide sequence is TGTGCCAGTAGTATAGGTCAGATGAACACTGAAGCTTTCTTT.